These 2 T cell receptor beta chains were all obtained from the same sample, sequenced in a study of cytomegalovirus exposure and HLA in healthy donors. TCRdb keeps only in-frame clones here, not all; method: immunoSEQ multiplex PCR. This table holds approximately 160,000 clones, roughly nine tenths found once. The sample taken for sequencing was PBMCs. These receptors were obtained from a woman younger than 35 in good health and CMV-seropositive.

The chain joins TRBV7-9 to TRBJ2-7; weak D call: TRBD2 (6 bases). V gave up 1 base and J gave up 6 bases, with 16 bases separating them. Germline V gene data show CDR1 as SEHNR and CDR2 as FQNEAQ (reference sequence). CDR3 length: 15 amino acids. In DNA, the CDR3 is TGTGCCAGCAGCTTAGGGTCGGCTAGCGTTGCCGAGCAGTACTTC. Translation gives CASSLGSASVAEQYF.

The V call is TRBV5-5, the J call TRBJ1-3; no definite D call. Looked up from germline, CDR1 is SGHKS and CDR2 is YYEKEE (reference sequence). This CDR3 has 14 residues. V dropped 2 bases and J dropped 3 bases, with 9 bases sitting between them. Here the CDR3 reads CASSFRTNGNTIYF. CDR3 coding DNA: TGTGCCAGCAGCTTTCGAACTAATGGAAACACCATATATTTT.